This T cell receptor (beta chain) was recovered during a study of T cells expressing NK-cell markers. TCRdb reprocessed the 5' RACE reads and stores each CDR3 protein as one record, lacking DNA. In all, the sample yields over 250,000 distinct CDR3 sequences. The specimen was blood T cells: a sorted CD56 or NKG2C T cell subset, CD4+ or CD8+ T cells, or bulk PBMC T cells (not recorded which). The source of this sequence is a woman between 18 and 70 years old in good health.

CDR3 in amino acids: CASSLVSASAYTGQFF. The chain employs TRBV5-6 and TRBJ2-1; lacking DNA, the TRBD2 call made by TCRdb goes unchecked. The CDR3 contains 16 residues. The germline V gene encodes CDR1 SGHDT and CDR2 YYEEEE.